This T cell receptor beta chain appears in the sequencing data of a study of cytomegalovirus exposure and HLA in healthy donors. Findings and limits, study-wide: TCR beta V segments were, for the most part, productive about 87% or about 30% of the time in an earlier analysis. What was likely a sequencing artifact was a cluster of highly shared sequence variants.

The germline V gene encodes CDR1 ENHRY and CDR2 SYGVKD. Trimming cost V 6 bases and J 2 bases; bases outside gene matches: 5. The CDR3 has 17 amino acids. This clone showed up just once. What it binds is unknown. The PCR was carried out with 60 Vbeta primers and 13 Jbeta primers. Measured with immunoSEQ multiplex PCR; TCRdb has only the in-frame clones, and not every one. The table records about 200,000 clones, approximately 86% of them present only once. The TCR was taken from a woman under 30 in good health and CMV-seronegative. Sequences were obtained from PBMCs. The chain combines TRBV10-3 with TRBJ2-3, with TRBD2 identical over 16 bases. The CDR3 coding sequence is TGTGCCATCAGACCGGGACTAGCGGGGGGGTCCACAGATACGCAGTATTTT. Amino acids: CAIRPGLAGGSTDTQYF.